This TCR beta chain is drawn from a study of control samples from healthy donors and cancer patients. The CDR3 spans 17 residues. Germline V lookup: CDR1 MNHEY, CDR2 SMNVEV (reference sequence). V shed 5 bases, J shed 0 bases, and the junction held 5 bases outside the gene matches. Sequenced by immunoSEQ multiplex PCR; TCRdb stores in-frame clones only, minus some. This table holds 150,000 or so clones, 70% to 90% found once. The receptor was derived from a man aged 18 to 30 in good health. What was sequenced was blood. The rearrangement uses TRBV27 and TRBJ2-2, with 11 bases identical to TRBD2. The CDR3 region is CASSTHSGGANTGELFF. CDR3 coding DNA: TGTGCCAGCAGTACTCATAGCGGGGGGGCGAACACCGGGGAGCTGTTTTTT.